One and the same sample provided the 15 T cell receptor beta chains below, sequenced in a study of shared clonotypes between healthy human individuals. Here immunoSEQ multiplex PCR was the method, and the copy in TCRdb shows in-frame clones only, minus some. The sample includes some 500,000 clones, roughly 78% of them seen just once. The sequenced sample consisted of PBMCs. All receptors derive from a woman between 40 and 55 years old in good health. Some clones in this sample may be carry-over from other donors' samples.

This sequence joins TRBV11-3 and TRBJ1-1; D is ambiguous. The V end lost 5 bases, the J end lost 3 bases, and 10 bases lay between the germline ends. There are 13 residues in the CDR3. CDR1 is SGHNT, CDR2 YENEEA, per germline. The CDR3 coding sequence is TGTGCCAGCAGCCCCAACGGTTACACTGAAGCTTTCTTT. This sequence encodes CASSPNGYTEAFF.

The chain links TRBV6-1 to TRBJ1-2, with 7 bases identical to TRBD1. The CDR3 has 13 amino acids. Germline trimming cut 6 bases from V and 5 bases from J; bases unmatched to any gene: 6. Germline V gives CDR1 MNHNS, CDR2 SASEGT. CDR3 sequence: CASRLQGRYGYTF. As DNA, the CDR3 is TGTGCCAGCAGGCTACAGGGGCGGTATGGCTACACCTTC.

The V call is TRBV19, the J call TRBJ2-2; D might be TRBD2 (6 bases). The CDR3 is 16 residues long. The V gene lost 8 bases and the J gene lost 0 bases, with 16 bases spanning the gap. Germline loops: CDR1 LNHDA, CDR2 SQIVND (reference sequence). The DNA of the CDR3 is TGTGCCAGTCGGGGGTGGGGCATTACGAACACCGGGGAGCTGTTTTTT. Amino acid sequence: CASRGWGITNTGELFF.

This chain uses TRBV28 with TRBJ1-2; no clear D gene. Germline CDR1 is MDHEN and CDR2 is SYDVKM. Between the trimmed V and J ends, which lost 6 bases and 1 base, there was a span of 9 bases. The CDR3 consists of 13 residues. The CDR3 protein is CASRETVNYGYTF. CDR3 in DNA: TGTGCCAGCAGGGAGACCGTTAACTATGGCTACACCTTC.

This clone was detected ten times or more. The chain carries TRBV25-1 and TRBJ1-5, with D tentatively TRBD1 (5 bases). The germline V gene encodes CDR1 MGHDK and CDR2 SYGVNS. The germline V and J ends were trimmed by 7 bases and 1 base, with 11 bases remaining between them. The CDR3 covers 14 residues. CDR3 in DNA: TGTGCCAGCAATCCCGGGACCAGCAATCAGCCCCAGCATTTT. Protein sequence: CASNPGTSNQPQHF.

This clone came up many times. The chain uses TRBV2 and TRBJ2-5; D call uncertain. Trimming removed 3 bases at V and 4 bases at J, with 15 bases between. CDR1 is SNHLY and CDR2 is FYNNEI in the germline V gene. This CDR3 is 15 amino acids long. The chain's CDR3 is CASSDPGPGSETQYF. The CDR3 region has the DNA TGTGCCAGCAGTGATCCGGGCCCCGGTTCAGAGACCCAGTACTTC. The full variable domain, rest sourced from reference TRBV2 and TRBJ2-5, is EPEVTQTPSHQVTQMGQEVILRCVPISNHLYFYWYRQILGQKVEFLVSFYNNEISEKSEIFDDQFSVERPDGSNFTLKIRSTKLEDSAMYFCASSDPGPGSETQYFGPGTRLLVL.

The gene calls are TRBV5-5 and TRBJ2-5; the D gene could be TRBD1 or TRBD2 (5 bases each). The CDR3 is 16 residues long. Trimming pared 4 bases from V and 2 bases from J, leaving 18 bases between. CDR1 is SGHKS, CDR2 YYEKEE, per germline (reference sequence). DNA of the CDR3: TGTGCCAGCAGCGGACGGGGCTATGACTATCAAGAGACCCAGTACTTC. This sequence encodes CASSGRGYDYQETQYF.

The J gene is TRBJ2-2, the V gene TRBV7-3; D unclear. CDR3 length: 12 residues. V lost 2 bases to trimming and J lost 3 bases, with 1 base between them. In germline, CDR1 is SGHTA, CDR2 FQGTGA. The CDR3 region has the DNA TGTGCCAGCAGCTTAGACACCGGGGAGCTGTTTTTT. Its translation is CASSLDTGELFF.

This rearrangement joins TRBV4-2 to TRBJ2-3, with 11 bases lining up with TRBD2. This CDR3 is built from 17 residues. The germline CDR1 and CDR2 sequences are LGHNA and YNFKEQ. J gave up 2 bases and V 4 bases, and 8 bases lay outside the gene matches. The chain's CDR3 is CASSLSVAGGSTDTQYF. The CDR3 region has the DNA TGTGCCAGCAGCCTATCTGTAGCGGGAGGGTCCACAGATACGCAGTATTTT.

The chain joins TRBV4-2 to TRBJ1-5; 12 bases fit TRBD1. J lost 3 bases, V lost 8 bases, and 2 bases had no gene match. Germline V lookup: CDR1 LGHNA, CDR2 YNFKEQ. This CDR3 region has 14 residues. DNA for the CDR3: TGTGCCAGCGGGACAGGGGGCCTCAATCAGCCCCAGCATTTT. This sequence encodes CASGTGGLNQPQHF.

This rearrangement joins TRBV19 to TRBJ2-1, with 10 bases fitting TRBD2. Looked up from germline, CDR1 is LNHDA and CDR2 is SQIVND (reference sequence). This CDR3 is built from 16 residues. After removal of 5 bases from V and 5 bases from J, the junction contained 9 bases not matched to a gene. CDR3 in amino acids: CASSPTGTSADNEQFF. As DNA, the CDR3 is TGTGCCAGTAGTCCCACCGGGACTAGCGCCGACAATGAGCAGTTCTTC.

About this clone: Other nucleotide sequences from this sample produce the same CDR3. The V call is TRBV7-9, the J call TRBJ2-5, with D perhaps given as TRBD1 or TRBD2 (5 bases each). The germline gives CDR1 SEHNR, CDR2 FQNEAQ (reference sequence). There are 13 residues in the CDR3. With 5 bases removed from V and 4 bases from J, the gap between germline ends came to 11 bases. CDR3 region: CASSPRGGETQYF. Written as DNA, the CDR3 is TGTGCCAGCAGCCCCCGGGGCGGAGAGACCCAGTACTTC.

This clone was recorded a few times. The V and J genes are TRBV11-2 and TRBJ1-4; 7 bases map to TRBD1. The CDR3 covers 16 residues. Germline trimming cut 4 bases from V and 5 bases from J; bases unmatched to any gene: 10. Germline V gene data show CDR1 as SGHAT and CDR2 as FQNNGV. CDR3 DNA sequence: TGTGCCAGCAGCTGGGGAGACAGGGTTGGGAATGAAAAACTGTTTTTT. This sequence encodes CASSWGDRVGNEKLFF.

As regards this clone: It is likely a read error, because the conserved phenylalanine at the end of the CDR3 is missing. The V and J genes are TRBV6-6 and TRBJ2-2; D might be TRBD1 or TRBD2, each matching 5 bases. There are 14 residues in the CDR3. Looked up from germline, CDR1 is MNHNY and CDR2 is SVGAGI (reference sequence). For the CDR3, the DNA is TGTGCCAGCAGGTCAGGGACGGACACCGGGGAACTGTTTCTT. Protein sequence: CASRSGTDTGELFL.

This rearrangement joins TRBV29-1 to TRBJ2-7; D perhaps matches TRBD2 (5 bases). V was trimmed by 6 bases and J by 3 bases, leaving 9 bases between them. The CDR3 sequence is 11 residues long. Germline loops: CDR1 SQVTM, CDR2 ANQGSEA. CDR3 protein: CSVGSGYEQYF. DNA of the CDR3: TGCAGCGTAGGAAGCGGCTACGAGCAGTACTTC.